A selection of T cell receptor beta chains follows, all from one sample in a study of blood T cell repertoires in COVID-19. The protocol was immunoSEQ multiplex PCR, while the TCRdb copy is restricted to in-frame clones and leaves out a portion. Here the sample spans about 160,000 clones, around 90% being singletons. The sequencing sample was made of peripheral blood. Receptors were obtained from an older woman who had recovered from COVID-19. CDR3s include the opening cysteine and the closing phenylalanine or tryptophan. Each record gives: clone size, D gene, V gene, J gene, CDR3 DNA, CDR3 protein. The D gene is left open where the match is weak. Only part of the rows carry a size: once, few, many, or a class if the clone is expanded.

clone_size: once
d_call: -
v_call: TRBV5-4
j_call: TRBJ2-2
cdr3_nt: TGTGCCAGCAGCGTCCCCCGGGGTGGCACCGGGGAGCTGTTTTTT
cdr3_aa: CASSVPRGGTGELFF

clone_size: -
d_call: -
v_call: TRBV5-6
j_call: TRBJ1-1
cdr3_nt: TGTGCCAGCAGCCCCAGTAGGAGGGGACGGACTGAAGCTTTCTTT
cdr3_aa: CASSPSRRGRTEAFF

clone_size: -
d_call: -
v_call: TRBV11-2
j_call: TRBJ1-1
cdr3_nt: TGTGCCACCGTACCCTCTAGTTACATGAACACTGAAGCTTTCTTT
cdr3_aa: CATVPSSYMNTEAFF

clone_size: -
d_call: TRBD2
v_call: TRBV29-1
j_call: TRBJ2-5
cdr3_nt: TGCAGCGTTGAATACGCTAGCGGTGGTCAGACCCAGTACTTC
cdr3_aa: CSVEYASGGQTQYF

clone_size: -
d_call: -
v_call: TRBV19
j_call: TRBJ1-5
cdr3_nt: TGTGCCAGTAGTATACCACCTGGCAGGGTGAGGCGTCAGCCCCAGCATTTT
cdr3_aa: CASSIPPGRVRRQPQHF

clone_size: -
d_call: -
v_call: TRBV4-2
j_call: TRBJ1-2
cdr3_nt: TGTGCCAGCAGCCAAAGGCGGGGGGCGGATGGCTACACCTTC
cdr3_aa: CASSQRRGADGYTF

clone_size: -
d_call: -
v_call: TRBV4-1
j_call: TRBJ2-5
cdr3_nt: TGCGCCAGCAGCCAAGGGGTAGGAGTGGCGTCAGAGACCCAGTACTTC
cdr3_aa: CASSQGVGVASETQYF

clone_size: -
d_call: TRBD2
v_call: TRBV4-1
j_call: TRBJ2-1
cdr3_nt: TGCGCCAGCAGCCTGAGGACTAGCGGGGGGGCCGCTAATGAGCAGTTCTTC
cdr3_aa: CASSLRTSGGAANEQFF

clone_size: -
d_call: -
v_call: TRBV7-9
j_call: TRBJ1-2
cdr3_nt: TGTGCCAGCAGCCCCACAGGGTGGAATGGCTACACCTTC
cdr3_aa: CASSPTGWNGYTF

clone_size: -
d_call: TRBD2
v_call: TRBV29-1
j_call: TRBJ2-1
cdr3_nt: TGCAGCGCCGTTCCGGGACTATTGGATGAGCAGTTCTTC
cdr3_aa: CSAVPGLLDEQFF

clone_size: -
d_call: TRBD1
v_call: TRBV6-4
j_call: TRBJ2-7
cdr3_nt: TGTGCCAGCAGTGACTCAAAAGGACAGGGGGGGATCTACGAGCAGTACTTC
cdr3_aa: CASSDSKGQGGIYEQYF

clone_size: -
d_call: -
v_call: TRBV6-5
j_call: TRBJ1-1
cdr3_nt: TGTGCCAGCAGTTACTCGTTCCCCCCGAGCACTGAAGCTTTCTTT
cdr3_aa: CASSYSFPPSTEAFF

clone_size: -
d_call: TRBD1
v_call: TRBV10-3
j_call: TRBJ2-7
cdr3_nt: TGTGCCATCAGTGACACAGAGACCACAGGGGTTCTGTACGAGCAGTACTTC
cdr3_aa: CAISDTETTGVLYEQYF

clone_size: -
d_call: -
v_call: TRBV10-2
j_call: TRBJ2-3
cdr3_nt: TGCGCCACCCGGATGGGACTCCTCACAGATACGCAGTATTTT
cdr3_aa: CATRMGLLTDTQYF

clone_size: -
d_call: -
v_call: TRBV4-2
j_call: TRBJ2-7
cdr3_nt: TGTGCCAGCAGCCAAGGGTCAGGGAACTCCTACGAGCAGTACTTC
cdr3_aa: CASSQGSGNSYEQYF

clone_size: -
d_call: TRBD1
v_call: TRBV2
j_call: TRBJ2-6
cdr3_nt: TGTGCCAGCGGACAGGGCTCTGGGGCCAACGTCCTGACTTTC
cdr3_aa: CASGQGSGANVLTF

clone_size: once
d_call: TRBD2
v_call: TRBV4-1
j_call: TRBJ2-7
cdr3_nt: TGCGCCAGCAGCCAGGCCGGGACTAGCGCCTACGAGCAGTACTTC
cdr3_aa: CASSQAGTSAYEQYF

clone_size: -
d_call: -
v_call: TRBV4-2
j_call: TRBJ2-2
cdr3_nt: TGTGCCAGCAGCCAATCTAGACTCTCCGGGGAGCTGTTTTTT
cdr3_aa: CASSQSRLSGELFF

clone_size: -
d_call: TRBD1
v_call: TRBV7-9
j_call: TRBJ2-2
cdr3_nt: TGTGCCAGCAGCCCCCCCCGGGACAGGGGACCCACCGGGGAGCTGTTTTTT
cdr3_aa: CASSPPRDRGPTGELFF

clone_size: -
d_call: -
v_call: TRBV9
j_call: TRBJ2-1
cdr3_nt: TGTGCCAGCAGCGTCAAGCCTCTGCCGGTGGATGAGCAGTTCTTC
cdr3_aa: CASSVKPLPVDEQFF

clone_size: -
d_call: -
v_call: TRBV2
j_call: TRBJ2-2
cdr3_nt: TGTGCCAGCTCCTGGGGGGGGGCTAACACCGGGGAGCTGTTTTTT
cdr3_aa: CASSWGGANTGELFF

clone_size: -
d_call: -
v_call: TRBV5-1
j_call: TRBJ1-1
cdr3_nt: TGCGCCAGCAGCTTGGAGGGGGTAGCTTTCTTT
cdr3_aa: CASSLEGVAFF

clone_size: once
d_call: -
v_call: TRBV19
j_call: TRBJ2-1
cdr3_nt: TGTGCCAGTAGTATAGATAACCCCAGGGGAGCAGGCAATGAGCAGTTCTTC
cdr3_aa: CASSIDNPRGAGNEQFF

clone_size: -
d_call: -
v_call: TRBV6-5
j_call: TRBJ2-3
cdr3_nt: TGTGCCAGCAGAGCGGCCTACACAGATACGCAGTATTTT
cdr3_aa: CASRAAYTDTQYF

clone_size: -
d_call: -
v_call: TRBV12-5
j_call: TRBJ2-1
cdr3_nt: TGTGCTAGTGGTTCGAGGGGGAGCAATGAGCAGTTCTTC
cdr3_aa: CASGSRGSNEQFF

clone_size: -
d_call: -
v_call: TRBV7-3
j_call: TRBJ2-5
cdr3_nt: TGTGCCAGCAGCTTAAATGGGCAGACCCAGTACTTC
cdr3_aa: CASSLNGQTQYF

clone_size: -
d_call: -
v_call: TRBV28
j_call: TRBJ1-1
cdr3_nt: TGTGCCAGCAGTTTAGACATCGCGCGGAACACTGAAGCTTTCTTT
cdr3_aa: CASSLDIARNTEAFF

clone_size: -
d_call: TRBD2
v_call: TRBV11-2
j_call: TRBJ2-3
cdr3_nt: TGTGCCAGCAGCCCCCAATCAGCGGGGAGTGGGGATACGCAGTATTTT
cdr3_aa: CASSPQSAGSGDTQYF

clone_size: -
d_call: TRBD1
v_call: TRBV7-9
j_call: TRBJ1-5
cdr3_nt: TGTGCCAGCAGCTTAGGACAGGGGGCAACTCAGCCCCAGCATTTT
cdr3_aa: CASSLGQGATQPQHF

clone_size: -
d_call: TRBD1
v_call: TRBV7-6
j_call: TRBJ2-5
cdr3_nt: TGTGCCAGCAGCTTAGGGACAGGACAAGAGACCCAGTACTTC
cdr3_aa: CASSLGTGQETQYF

clone_size: -
d_call: TRBD1
v_call: TRBV19
j_call: TRBJ1-3
cdr3_nt: TGTGCCAGTAGTATCTGGACAGGGAACTCTGGAAACACCATATATTTT
cdr3_aa: CASSIWTGNSGNTIYF

clone_size: -
d_call: -
v_call: TRBV15
j_call: TRBJ1-5
cdr3_nt: TGTGCCACCAGCAGGAGAGGAAATCAGCCCCAGCATTTT
cdr3_aa: CATSRRGNQPQHF

clone_size: -
d_call: -
v_call: TRBV2
j_call: TRBJ1-6
cdr3_nt: TGTGCCAGCAGTGACGAGGGTAATTCACCCCTCCACTTT
cdr3_aa: CASSDEGNSPLHF

clone_size: -
d_call: TRBD1
v_call: TRBV4-2
j_call: TRBJ2-4
cdr3_nt: TGTGCCAGCAGCCAAGGGCTAGGGGACAGTCGATACTTC
cdr3_aa: CASSQGLGDSRYF

clone_size: -
d_call: TRBD1
v_call: TRBV6-2/TRBV6-3
j_call: TRBJ2-7
cdr3_nt: TGTGCCAGCAGTGGCATACCCGGGACAGGGGGCTATTTCGGTTCCTACGAGCAGTACTTC
cdr3_aa: CASSGIPGTGGYFGSYEQYF

clone_size: -
d_call: -
v_call: TRBV4-1
j_call: TRBJ2-2
cdr3_nt: TGCGCCAGCAGCCACAGGACGGAGGTAACCGGGGAGCTGTTTTTT
cdr3_aa: CASSHRTEVTGELFF

clone_size: -
d_call: -
v_call: TRBV6-2/TRBV6-3
j_call: TRBJ1-5
cdr3_nt: TGTGCCAGCAGTCAGAGCAGGGGAGATCAGCCCCAGCATTTT
cdr3_aa: CASSQSRGDQPQHF

clone_size: -
d_call: -
v_call: TRBV6-6
j_call: TRBJ1-1
cdr3_nt: TGTGCCAGCGTGTCCACAACGACTGAAGCTTTCTTT
cdr3_aa: CASVSTTTEAFF

clone_size: -
d_call: -
v_call: TRBV5-1
j_call: TRBJ1-1
cdr3_nt: TGCGCCAGCAGCTTGGTTCTTAACACTGAAGCTTTCTTT
cdr3_aa: CASSLVLNTEAFF

clone_size: -
d_call: -
v_call: TRBV7-3
j_call: TRBJ2-5
cdr3_nt: TGTGCCAGCAGCTTAAGGTCAGGGTACCAAGAGACCCAGTACTTC
cdr3_aa: CASSLRSGYQETQYF

clone_size: -
d_call: -
v_call: TRBV7-9
j_call: TRBJ1-1
cdr3_nt: TGTGCCAGCAGCTTAGGACAGTCGAACACTGAAGCTTTCTTT
cdr3_aa: CASSLGQSNTEAFF

clone_size: -
d_call: -
v_call: TRBV5-1
j_call: TRBJ2-2
cdr3_nt: TGCGCCAGCAGTGGGCCAAACACCGGGGAGCTGTTTTTT
cdr3_aa: CASSGPNTGELFF

clone_size: -
d_call: TRBD1
v_call: TRBV9
j_call: TRBJ1-2
cdr3_nt: TGTGCCAGCAGCATTGGGACAGGGCCCTATGGCTACACCTTC
cdr3_aa: CASSIGTGPYGYTF

clone_size: -
d_call: -
v_call: TRBV4-1
j_call: TRBJ2-2
cdr3_nt: TGCGCCAGCAGCCAAGATCTGTCGGGTTGGTCCGGGGAGCTGTTTTTT
cdr3_aa: CASSQDLSGWSGELFF

clone_size: -
d_call: TRBD1
v_call: TRBV6-2/TRBV6-3
j_call: TRBJ1-5
cdr3_nt: TGTGCCAGCAGCCCGGACAGGGGCAGCCGCTTCATATATAGCAATCAGCCCCAGCATTTT
cdr3_aa: CASSPDRGSRFIYSNQPQHF

clone_size: -
d_call: TRBD1
v_call: TRBV6-5
j_call: TRBJ2-2
cdr3_nt: TGTGCCAGGAGGGACAGGGGTCGGGTTCCCGGGGAGCTGTTTTTT
cdr3_aa: CARRDRGRVPGELFF

clone_size: -
d_call: -
v_call: TRBV5-1
j_call: TRBJ1-1
cdr3_nt: TGCGCCAGCAGCTTGGACAGCATATTCACTGAAGCTTTCTTT
cdr3_aa: CASSLDSIFTEAFF

clone_size: -
d_call: -
v_call: TRBV3-1/TRBV3-2
j_call: TRBJ2-7
cdr3_nt: TGTGCCAGCAGCCATTTATCCTACGAGCAGTACTTC
cdr3_aa: CASSHLSYEQYF

clone_size: -
d_call: -
v_call: TRBV24-1
j_call: TRBJ2-3
cdr3_nt: TGTGCCACCAGTGATTTGCGGAGACCCAGTACGCAGTATTTT
cdr3_aa: CATSDLRRPSTQYF

clone_size: -
d_call: TRBD2
v_call: TRBV4-2
j_call: TRBJ2-7
cdr3_nt: TGTGCCAGCAGCGACGGCGGCGGGGGATTCGAGCAGTACTTC
cdr3_aa: CASSDGGGGFEQYF

clone_size: -
d_call: TRBD2
v_call: TRBV10-3
j_call: TRBJ2-2
cdr3_nt: TGTGCCATCTCTTACGAGCGGGGGACCACCGGGGAGCTGTTTTTT
cdr3_aa: CAISYERGTTGELFF

clone_size: -
d_call: -
v_call: TRBV4-2
j_call: TRBJ2-3
cdr3_nt: TGTGCCAGCAGGACCTTGGGGGGTCTAGGAGATACGCAGTATTTT
cdr3_aa: CASRTLGGLGDTQYF

clone_size: once
d_call: TRBD2
v_call: TRBV12-3/TRBV12-4
j_call: TRBJ2-2
cdr3_nt: TGTGCCAGCAGTTTCCGTAGCGGGGGAATGTTTTTT
cdr3_aa: CASSFRSGGMFF

clone_size: -
d_call: -
v_call: TRBV11-2
j_call: TRBJ2-3
cdr3_nt: TGTGCCAGCAGCTGGGAGGCGGGTACGCAGTATTTT
cdr3_aa: CASSWEAGTQYF

clone_size: -
d_call: -
v_call: TRBV9
j_call: TRBJ1-1
cdr3_nt: TGTGCCAGCAGCTCGCAGATGAACACTGAAGCTTTCTTT
cdr3_aa: CASSSQMNTEAFF

clone_size: -
d_call: TRBD2
v_call: TRBV27
j_call: TRBJ2-7
cdr3_nt: TGTGCCAGCAGTATCCTAGCGGGGGAATCCCTCTACGAGCAGTACTTC
cdr3_aa: CASSILAGESLYEQYF